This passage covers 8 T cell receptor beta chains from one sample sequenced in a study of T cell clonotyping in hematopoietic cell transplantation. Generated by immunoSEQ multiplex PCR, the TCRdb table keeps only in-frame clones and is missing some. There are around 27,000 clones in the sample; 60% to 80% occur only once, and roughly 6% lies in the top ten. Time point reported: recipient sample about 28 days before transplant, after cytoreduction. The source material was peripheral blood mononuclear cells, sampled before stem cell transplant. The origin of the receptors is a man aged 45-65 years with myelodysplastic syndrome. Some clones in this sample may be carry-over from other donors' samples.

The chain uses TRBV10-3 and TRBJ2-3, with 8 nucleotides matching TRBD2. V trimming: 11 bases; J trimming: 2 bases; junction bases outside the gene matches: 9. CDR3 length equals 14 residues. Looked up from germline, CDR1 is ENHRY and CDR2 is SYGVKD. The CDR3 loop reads CAARLALNTDTQYF. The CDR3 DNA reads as TGTGCCGCCCGACTAGCGCTGAACACAGATACGCAGTATTTT.

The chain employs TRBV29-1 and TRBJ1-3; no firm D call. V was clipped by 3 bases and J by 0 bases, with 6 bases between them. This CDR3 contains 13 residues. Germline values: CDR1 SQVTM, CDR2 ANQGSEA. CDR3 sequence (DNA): TGCAGCGTTGATGGTGTCTCTGGAAACACCATATATTTT. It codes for CSVDGVSGNTIYF.

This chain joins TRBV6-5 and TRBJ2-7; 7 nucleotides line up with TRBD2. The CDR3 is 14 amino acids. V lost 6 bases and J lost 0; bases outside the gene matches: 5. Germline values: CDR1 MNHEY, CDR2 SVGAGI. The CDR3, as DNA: TGTGCCAGCAGGGGAGGGCCACTCTCCTACGAGCAGTACTTC. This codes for CASRGGPLSYEQYF.

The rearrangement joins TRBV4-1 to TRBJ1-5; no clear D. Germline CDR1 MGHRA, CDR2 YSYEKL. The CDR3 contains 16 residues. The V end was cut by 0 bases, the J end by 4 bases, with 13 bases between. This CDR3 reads CASSQEWGVGNQPQHF. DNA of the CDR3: TGCGCCAGCAGCCAAGAATGGGGAGTAGGGAATCAGCCCCAGCATTTT.

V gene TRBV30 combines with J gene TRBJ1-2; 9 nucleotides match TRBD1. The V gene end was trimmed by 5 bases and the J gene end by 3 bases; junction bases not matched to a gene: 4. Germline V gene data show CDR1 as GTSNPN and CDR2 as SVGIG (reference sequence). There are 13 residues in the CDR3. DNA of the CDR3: TGTGCCTGGGGCCGACAGGGGGACTATGGCTACACCTTC. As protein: CAWGRQGDYGYTF. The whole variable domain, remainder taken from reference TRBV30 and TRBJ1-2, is SQTIHQWPATLVQPVGSPLSLECTVEGTSNPNLYWYRQAAGRGLQLLFYSVGIGQISSEVPQNLSASRPQDRQFILSSKKLLLSDSGFYLCAWGRQGDYGYTFGSGTRLTVV.

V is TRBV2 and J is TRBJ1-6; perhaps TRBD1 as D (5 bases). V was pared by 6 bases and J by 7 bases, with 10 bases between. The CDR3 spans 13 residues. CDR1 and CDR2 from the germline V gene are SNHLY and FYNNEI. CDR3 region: CASRYTGNSPLHF. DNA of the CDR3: TGTGCCAGCAGATACACAGGAAATTCACCCCTCCACTTT.

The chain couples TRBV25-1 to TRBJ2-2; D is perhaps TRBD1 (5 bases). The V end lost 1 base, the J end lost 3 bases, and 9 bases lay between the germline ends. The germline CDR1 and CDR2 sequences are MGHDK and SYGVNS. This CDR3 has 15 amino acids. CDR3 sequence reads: CASSESGWDTGELFF. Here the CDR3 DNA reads TGTGCCAGCAGTGAATCAGGGTGGGACACCGGGGAGCTGTTTTTT.

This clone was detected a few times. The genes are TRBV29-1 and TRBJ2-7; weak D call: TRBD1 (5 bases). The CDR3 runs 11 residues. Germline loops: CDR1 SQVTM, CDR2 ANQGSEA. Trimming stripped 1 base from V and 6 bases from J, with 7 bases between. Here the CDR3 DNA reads TGCAGCGTTGAAGTGGGGCCCGAGCAGTACTTC. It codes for CSVEVGPEQYF.